A selection of T cell receptor beta chains follows, all from one sample in a study of T-cell reconstitution after alpha-beta-depleted transplantation in children. TCRdb ran MiXCR on the PCR reads and lists one entry per CDR3 protein. The sample consists of around 680,000 distinct CDR3 sequences, approximately 16% of them appearing once. This sample comprised PBMCs from the stem cell graft donor, obtained from the stem cell graft. Source of these receptors: a human donor who donated a stem cell graft to a child with acute myeloid leukemia. Each CDR3 is given with its conserved first and last residue. Fields, in order: V gene, J gene, clone size, D gene, CDR3 DNA, CDR3 protein. The D gene is left open where the match is weak. A clone size is listed for some rows: how often the clone was seen (once, few, many), or a class if it is expanded.

TRBV6-2/TRBV6-3	TRBJ2-7	many	-	TGTGCCGCCAGAGCAGGGAAAACCTACGAGCAGTACTTC	CAARAGKTYEQYF
TRBV10-2	TRBJ2-5	-	TRBD1	TGCGCCAGCGGAGGGACAGGAGAGACCCAGTACTTC	CASGGTGETQYF
TRBV6-1	TRBJ2-3	many	-	TGTGCCAGCAGTGACCGGGGACAAAGCACAGATACGCAGTATTTT	CASSDRGQSTDTQYF
TRBV5-6	TRBJ2-1	many	-	TGTGCCAGCGGGTTCCGGAATGAGCAGTTCTTC	CASGFRNEQFF
TRBV28	TRBJ1-6	-	-	TGTGCCAGCAGTTTAGGGGCGGACGGATATTCACCCCTCCACTTT	CASSLGADGYSPLHF
TRBV12-3/TRBV12-4	TRBJ1-5	-	TRBD1	TGTGCCAGCAGGTGGGCAGGGGGGAATCAGCCCCAGCATTTT	CASRWAGGNQPQHF
TRBV6-1	TRBJ1-2	-	-	TGTGCCAGCACTCTATCAGGGATGGGCTACTATGGCTACACCTTC	CASTLSGMGYYGYTF
TRBV4-3	TRBJ2-7	-	-	TGCGCCAGCAGCCACGGTGGAATGAACGAGCAGTACTTC	CASSHGGMNEQYF
TRBV25-1	TRBJ1-2	-	-	TGTGCCAGCAGTGAAGGATGGGAAACCAGTAAAGGCTACACCTTC	CASSEGWETSKGYTF
TRBV29-1	TRBJ2-1	many	-	TGCAGCGCCCTCGAGAGCTCCTACAATGAGCAGTTCTTC	CSALESSYNEQFF
TRBV20-1	TRBJ2-5	many	-	TGCAGTGCTGTACCTTTAAGCTCCCGGTCGGAGACCCAGTACTTC	CSAVPLSSRSETQYF